This T cell receptor (beta chain) appears in the sequencing data of a study of cytomegalovirus exposure and HLA in healthy donors. Whole-study context: In terms of ancestry, the Caucasian-associated cluster contained around 79% of the roughly 400 genotyped donors. Study outcomes and limitations: Information on immune exposure was restricted to one variable (CMV serostatus). Cytomegalovirus-associated TCR beta chains were listed, numbering roughly 150. HLA alleles showed associations with approximately 15,000 TCR beta sequences in a later analysis, at a 0.05 false discovery rate.

As concerns this clone: Its matching antigen is unknown.

Deletions cut 4 bases from V and 3 bases from J, with 13 bases between. The CDR3 has 14 residues. Germline V gene lookup returns CDR1 SGHDT and CDR2 YYEEEE. Primers: 60 Vbeta forward and 13 Jbeta reverse. Using immunoSEQ multiplex PCR, the repertoire was profiled, and TCRdb retains in-frame clones only, with some absent. Of 150,000 to 200,000 clones listed, around 75% were seen once; the top ten hold 4% to 5%. The TCR was taken from a man aged 18 to 35 in good health and CMV-seropositive. Input material: PBMCs. The chain couples TRBV5-6 to TRBJ1-1; D might be TRBD1 (6 bases). CDR3 loop: CASSLRGTDTEAFF. The CDR3 coding sequence is TGTGCCAGCAGCCTCAGGGGCACGGACACTGAAGCTTTCTTT.